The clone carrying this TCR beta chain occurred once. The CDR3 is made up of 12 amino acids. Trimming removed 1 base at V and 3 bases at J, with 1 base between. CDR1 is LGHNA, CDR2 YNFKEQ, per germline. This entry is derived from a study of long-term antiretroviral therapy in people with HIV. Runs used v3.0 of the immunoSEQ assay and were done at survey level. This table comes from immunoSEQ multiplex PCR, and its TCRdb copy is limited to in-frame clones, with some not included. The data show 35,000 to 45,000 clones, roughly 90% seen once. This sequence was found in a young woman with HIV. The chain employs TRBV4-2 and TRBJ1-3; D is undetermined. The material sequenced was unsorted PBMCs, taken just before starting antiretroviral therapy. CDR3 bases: TGTGCCAGCAGCCAAGTTGGAAACACCATATATTTT. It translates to CASSQVGNTIYF.